The rows below give T cell receptor beta chains drawn from one sample of a study of shared clonotypes between healthy human individuals. Profiling relied on immunoSEQ multiplex PCR, and the TCRdb table lists in-frame clones only, not all of them. The sample gives about 1.1 million clones, 75% to 80% of which show up once; 0.55% to 0.7% is in the top ten. Sequenced sample: memory CD4+ T cells from PBMCs. These receptors were collected from a man between 18 and 29 years old in good health. Some clones in this sample may be carry-over from other donors' samples. The CDR3 runs from the conserved cysteine through the conserved F or W. A D gene is named only where the DNA matches it firmly. A clone size is listed for some rows: how often the clone was seen (once, few, many), or a class if it is expanded.

length: 13; size: -; J: TRBJ2-5; V: TRBV7-3; D: -; CDR3: CASSPTWDGTQYF; DNA: TGTGCCAGCAGCCCAACGTGGGACGGGACCCAGTACTTC
length: 15; size: -; J: TRBJ1-3; V: TRBV19; D: -; CDR3: CASSIARRSGNTIYF; DNA: TGTGCCAGTAGTATAGCTCGCCGCTCTGGAAACACCATATATTTT
length: 14; size: -; J: TRBJ2-5; V: TRBV28; D: TRBD2; CDR3: CASGLAGGQETQYF; DNA: TGTGCCAGCGGACTAGCGGGCGGGCAAGAGACCCAGTACTTC
length: 15; size: -; J: TRBJ2-2; V: TRBV6-6; D: -; CDR3: CASRGQGPGTGELFF; DNA: TGTGCCAGCAGGGGGCAGGGTCCGGGCACCGGGGAGCTGTTTTTT
length: 15; size: -; J: TRBJ2-2; V: TRBV25-1; D: -; CDR3: CASSDWSKDTGELFF; DNA: TGTGCCAGCAGTGATTGGTCGAAGGACACCGGGGAGCTGTTTTTT
length: 15; size: many; J: TRBJ1-2; V: TRBV9; D: TRBD1; CDR3: CASSPRDRGNYGYTF; DNA: TGTGCCAGCAGCCCTAGGGACAGGGGAAACTATGGCTACACCTTC
length: 14; size: -; J: TRBJ1-6; V: TRBV7-2; D: TRBD1; CDR3: CASRRQGYNSPLHF; DNA: TGTGCCAGCAGACGACAGGGCTACAATTCACCCCTCCACTTT
length: 14; size: -; J: TRBJ2-3; V: TRBV28; D: TRBD2; CDR3: CASHAGDSTDTQYF; DNA: TGTGCCAGCCATGCGGGAGATAGCACAGATACGCAGTATTTT
length: 19; size: -; J: TRBJ2-1; V: TRBV15; D: TRBD1; CDR3: CATSRDLPARDRVGNEQFF; DNA: TGTGCCACCAGCAGAGATTTGCCCGCCCGGGACAGGGTGGGGAATGAGCAGTTCTTC
length: 15; size: -; J: TRBJ2-7; V: TRBV7-2; D: TRBD1; CDR3: CASSQDRGLTYEQYF; DNA: TGTGCCAGCAGCCAGGACAGGGGGCTAACCTACGAGCAGTACTTC
length: 13; size: -; J: TRBJ2-1; V: TRBV28; D: -; CDR3: CASSRPGGPQQFF; DNA: TGTGCCAGCAGCCGGCCTGGGGGCCCTCAGCAGTTCTTC
length: 15; size: few; J: TRBJ1-1; V: TRBV6-5; D: -; CDR3: CASSYGGRTSTEAFF; DNA: TGTGCCAGCAGTTATGGCGGCAGGACGAGCACTGAAGCTTTCTTT
length: 14; size: many; J: TRBJ1-2; V: TRBV28; D: -; CDR3: CASSRPKGGIGYTF; DNA: TGTGCCAGCAGTCGCCCCAAGGGGGGCATTGGCTACACCTTC
length: 14; size: -; J: TRBJ2-1; V: TRBV6-5; D: TRBD1; CDR3: CASSYRPQGNEQFF; DNA: TGTGCCAGCAGTTACCGACCACAGGGGAATGAGCAGTTCTTC
length: 15; size: -; J: TRBJ1-1; V: TRBV14; D: -; CDR3: CASSQVMGRNTEAFF; DNA: TGTGCCAGCAGCCAAGTGATGGGGCGGAACACTGAAGCTTTCTTT
length: 15; size: -; J: TRBJ2-1; V: TRBV5-6; D: -; CDR3: CASSFGLKTYNEQFF; DNA: TGTGCCAGCAGCTTTGGACTCAAGACCTACAATGAGCAGTTCTTC
length: 13; size: -; J: TRBJ2-1; V: TRBV7-3; D: -; CDR3: CASSLRLDGEQFF; DNA: TGTGCCAGCAGCTTACGACTAGATGGTGAGCAGTTCTTC
length: 15; size: -; J: TRBJ1-5; V: TRBV28; D: -; CDR3: CASSAGGDGPQPQHF; DNA: TGTGCCAGCAGTGCCGGGGGCGATGGGCCTCAGCCCCAGCATTTT
length: 16; size: -; J: TRBJ1-5; V: TRBV7-2; D: -; CDR3: CASSAQGSGTNQPQHF; DNA: TGTGCCAGCAGCGCCCAGGGGTCAGGGACTAATCAGCCCCAGCATTTT
length: 18; size: -; J: TRBJ2-3; V: TRBV14; D: -; CDR3: CASSQPGTLTWDTDTQYF; DNA: TGTGCCAGCAGCCAGCCTGGGACCTTAACCTGGGACACAGATACGCAGTATTTT
length: 16; size: -; J: TRBJ2-1; V: TRBV28; D: TRBD2; CDR3: CASSLRRASGHNEQFF; DNA: TGTGCCAGCAGCCTCCGCCGGGCTAGCGGGCACAATGAGCAGTTCTTC
length: 14; size: -; J: TRBJ2-3; V: TRBV2; D: -; CDR3: CASSPNYGTDTQYF; DNA: TGTGCCAGCAGCCCTAACTACGGCACAGATACGCAGTATTTT
length: 15; size: few; J: TRBJ1-5; V: TRBV2; D: -; CDR3: CASSGPGRTGQPQHF; DNA: TGTGCCAGCAGTGGACCCGGACGGACGGGTCAGCCCCAGCATTTT
length: 14; size: -; J: TRBJ2-2; V: TRBV5-1; D: -; CDR3: CASSSIADTGELFF; DNA: TGCGCCAGCAGCTCAATCGCAGACACCGGGGAGCTGTTTTTT
length: 15; size: -; J: TRBJ1-2; V: TRBV11-2; D: TRBD1; CDR3: CASRRTGTGGYGYTF; DNA: TGTGCCAGCCGCCGTACCGGGACAGGGGGCTATGGCTACACCTTC
length: 17; size: -; J: TRBJ2-1; V: TRBV6-1; D: TRBD2; CDR3: CASSERTSGREYNEQFF; DNA: TGTGCCAGCAGTGAACGGACTAGCGGGAGGGAGTACAATGAGCAGTTCTTC
length: 12; size: -; J: TRBJ1-4; V: TRBV30; D: -; CDR3: CAWNRINEKLFF; DNA: TGTGCCTGGAACCGAATAAATGAAAAACTGTTTTTT
length: 15; size: -; J: TRBJ2-1; V: TRBV10-1; D: TRBD1; CDR3: CASSHGTAFDNEQFF; DNA: TGCGCCAGCAGTCACGGGACAGCGTTTGACAATGAGCAGTTCTTC
length: 14; size: -; J: TRBJ1-2; V: TRBV6-5; D: -; CDR3: CASSQYTGSYGYTF; DNA: TGTGCCAGCAGCCAATATACAGGGAGTTATGGCTACACCTTC
length: 12; size: few; J: TRBJ2-7; V: TRBV7-2; D: TRBD2; CDR3: CASGRVGGEQYF; DNA: TGTGCCAGCGGGAGGGTGGGGGGCGAGCAGTACTTC
length: 13; size: once; J: TRBJ1-5; V: TRBV28; D: -; CDR3: CASSPNKNQPQHF; DNA: TGTGCCAGCAGTCCGAATAAAAATCAGCCCCAGCATTTT
length: 13; size: few; J: TRBJ2-7; V: TRBV2; D: -; CDR3: CASSEVDQGEQYF; DNA: TGTGCCAGCAGTGAAGTGGACCAGGGCGAGCAGTACTTC
length: 14; size: -; J: TRBJ1-1; V: TRBV5-1; D: -; CDR3: CASRPTGMNTEAFF; DNA: TGCGCCAGCAGACCTACAGGAATGAACACTGAAGCTTTCTTT
length: 14; size: few; J: TRBJ1-2; V: TRBV5-1; D: -; CDR3: CASSFGQPNYGYTF; DNA: TGCGCCAGCAGCTTTGGGCAGCCAAACTATGGCTACACCTTC
length: 14; size: -; J: TRBJ1-3; V: TRBV9; D: -; CDR3: CASSVENSGNTIYF; DNA: TGTGCCAGCAGCGTAGAAAACTCTGGAAACACCATATATTTT
length: 13; size: -; J: TRBJ2-5; V: TRBV7-2; D: -; CDR3: CASSLVRSETQYF; DNA: TGTGCCAGCAGCTTAGTCCGGTCGGAGACCCAGTACTTC
length: 15; size: -; J: TRBJ1-2; V: TRBV29-1; D: -; CDR3: CSVEATGGVDYGYTF; DNA: TGCAGCGTTGAAGCAACGGGGGGGGTGGACTATGGCTACACCTTC
length: 12; size: -; J: TRBJ2-7; V: TRBV6-5; D: -; CDR3: CASTATTYEQYF; DNA: TGTGCCAGCACCGCCACGACCTACGAGCAGTACTTC
length: 14; size: -; J: TRBJ1-4; V: TRBV30; D: -; CDR3: CAWAGPLGSEKLFF; DNA: TGTGCCTGGGCTGGTCCGTTGGGGAGCGAAAAACTGTTTTTT
length: 11; size: -; J: TRBJ2-1; V: TRBV7-8; D: -; CDR3: CASSLAIGQFF; DNA: TGTGCCAGCAGCTTAGCGATAGGGCAGTTCTTC
length: 15; size: -; J: TRBJ2-3; V: TRBV7-9; D: -; CDR3: CASSLDGEPTDTQYF; DNA: TGTGCCAGCAGCTTAGATGGGGAACCCACAGATACGCAGTATTTT
length: 15; size: -; J: TRBJ2-3; V: TRBV6-1; D: -; CDR3: CASSEVAESTDTQYF; DNA: TGTGCCAGCAGTGAGGTGGCTGAAAGCACAGATACGCAGTATTTT
length: 13; size: -; J: TRBJ1-2; V: TRBV7-2; D: -; CDR3: CASNPFGVYGYTF; DNA: TGTGCCAGCAACCCGTTCGGGGTCTATGGCTACACCTTC
length: 20; size: -; J: TRBJ2-1; V: TRBV5-1; D: TRBD2; CDR3: CASSPTPLAGGTRSYNEQFF; DNA: TGCGCCAGCAGCCCAACGCCTCTAGCGGGAGGCACACGCTCCTACAATGAGCAGTTCTTC
length: 13; size: -; J: TRBJ2-5; V: TRBV27; D: -; CDR3: CASSLLFQETQYF; DNA: TGTGCCAGCAGTTTGCTCTTCCAAGAGACCCAGTACTTC
length: 15; size: -; J: TRBJ2-4; V: TRBV7-2; D: -; CDR3: CASSLLGSAKNIQYF; DNA: TGTGCCAGCAGCTTATTGGGTTCAGCCAAAAACATTCAGTACTTC